The TCR beta chain described here comes from a study of CD8+ T cells in alopecia areata. On the study more broadly: Tofacitinib exposure lasted 6 to 18 months, followed by 6 months off drug. Notes on the study in general: Clonality in lesional scalp, especially alopecia totalis/universalis, exceeded that of normal scalp. Patients displayed less clarity in TCR sharing than mice, a finding possibly related to HLA.

V gave up 1 base and J gave up 7 bases, with 10 bases separating them. Per germline, CDR1 SQVTM and CDR2 ANQGSEA. CDR3 size: 12 residues. Once RNA had been extracted, it was reverse transcribed into cDNA to act as the sequencing template. Assay: immunoSEQ multiplex PCR; the TCRdb copy retains only in-frame clones and omits some. The sample contains some 150,000 clones, under 60% of which appear only once. Concerning this clone itself: The antigen is unknown.

Starting from PBMCs, sorting isolated CD4+ and CD8+ T cells. The rearrangement joins TRBV29-1 to TRBJ1-1; D unclear. Sequencing was performed on CD8+ T cells sorted from blood, taken at week 0. This receptor was obtained from a human donor with alopecia areata. The CDR3, as DNA: TGCAGCGTTGAAGGCGGCTCCATTGAAGCTTTCTTT. Translation gives CSVEGGSIEAFF.